Below are 9 T cell receptor beta chains sequenced from a single sample in a study of shared clonotypes between healthy human individuals. The repertoire was sequenced with immunoSEQ multiplex PCR; TCRdb's copy has only in-frame clones and lacks some. The sample contains over 75,000 clones, 60% to 70% of which appear only once. The material sequenced was memory CD8+ T cells sorted from blood. The subset denotes: CD45RO+ cells pooled with CCR7-negative TemRA cells. The source is a man under 40 in good health.

The CDR3 loop reads CASSYRDNYGYTF. DNA of the CDR3: TGTGCCAGCAGTTACAGGGATAACTATGGCTACACCTTC. This chain uses TRBV6-5 with TRBJ1-2; D gene ambiguous. The CDR3 extends over 13 amino acids. CDR1 MNHEY and CDR2 SVGAGI come from the germline V gene. V dropped 2 bases and J dropped 1 base, with 5 bases sitting between them.

CDR3 in amino acids: CASSVQPGLTKNYEQYF. Here the CDR3 DNA reads TGTGCCAGCAGCGTACAACCGGGACTAACAAAAAATTACGAGCAGTACTTC. The V call is TRBV5-4, the J call TRBJ2-7, with 7 bases lining up with TRBD2. Germline lookup yields CDR1 SGHNT and CDR2 YYREEE (reference sequence). This CDR3 region has 17 residues. The trim removed 4 bases at V and 4 bases at J, leaving 17 bases unmatched.

This chain joins TRBV14 and TRBJ1-5; D is undetermined. The germline gives CDR1 SGHDN, CDR2 FVKESK. Trimming removed 0 bases at V and 7 bases at J, with 10 bases between. This CDR3 contains 14 residues. CDR3 in amino acids: CASSQDPPNQPQHF. As DNA, the CDR3 is TGTGCCAGCAGCCAAGACCCCCCTAACCAGCCCCAGCATTTT. Drawing the rest from reference TRBV14 and TRBJ1-5, the complete variable domain is EAGVTQFPSHSVIEKGQTVTLRCDPISGHDNLYWYRRVMGKEIKFLLHFVKESKQDESGMPNNRFLAERTGGTYSTLKVQPAELEDSGVYFCASSQDPPNQPQHFGDGTRLSIL.

This clone has only one observation. Distinct nucleotide sequences in the sample also encode this CDR3. The chain is built from TRBV6-5 and TRBJ1-2, with D perhaps TRBD1 (6 bases). V was clipped by 5 bases and J by 2 bases, with 9 bases between them. The V gene's germline CDR1 is MNHEY and CDR2 SVGAGI. This CDR3 region has 13 residues. The chain's CDR3 is CASSPTGNYGYTF. CDR3 bases: TGTGCCAGCAGTCCAACAGGGAACTATGGCTACACCTTC.

CDR3 amino acids: CASSPGGAGELFF. The DNA of the CDR3 is TGCGCCAGCAGCCCCGGGGGGGCCGGGGAGCTGTTTTTT. V gene TRBV4-1 combines with J gene TRBJ2-2; 8 bases are a match to TRBD2. V trimming: 4 bases; J trimming: 6 bases; junction bases outside the gene matches: 1. CDR3 length: 13 amino acids. The germline V gene has CDR1 MGHRA and CDR2 YSYEKL.

In regard to this clone: This specimen includes other DNA sequences encoding the same CDR3. This chain joins TRBV30 and TRBJ2-7; D unresolved. V lost 3 bases and J lost 2, with 8 bases in between. CDR1 and CDR2 from the germline V gene are GTSNPN and SVGIG (reference sequence). The CDR3 totals 12 residues. CDR3 nucleotide sequence: TGTGCCTGGAGGGCCGGTACCTACGAGCAGTACTTC. Translation: CAWRAGTYEQYF.

This chain uses TRBV28 with TRBJ2-7, with 9 nucleotides matching TRBD1. The germline CDR1 and CDR2 sequences are MDHEN and SYDVKM. There are 16 residues in the CDR3. J was trimmed by 5 bases and V by 3 bases; bases with no gene match: 11. The CDR3 protein is CASSLRLGTGNHEQYF. CDR3 in DNA: TGTGCCAGCAGTTTGCGACTTGGGACAGGGAACCACGAGCAGTACTTC.

Points on this clone: At one end, the junction sequence differs from germline, possibly due to a read error. The CDR3: CASSLTGTSYEQYF. The CDR3 coding sequence is TGTGCCAGTAGTTTGACAGGGACCTCCTACGAGCAGTACTTC. The gene calls are TRBV6-6 and TRBJ2-7; 7 bases match TRBD1. CDR1 and CDR2 (germline): MNHNY, SVGAGI (reference sequence). The CDR3 consists of 14 residues.

The CDR3 bases are TGTGCCAGCGGAGATTCGAGTCGGATTGGTGAGGAGCTGTTTTTT. Protein: CASGDSSRIGEELFF. The rearrangement links TRBV9 to TRBJ2-2; no clear D. Germline V lookup: CDR1 SGDLS, CDR2 YYNGEE. Trimming shortened V by 7 bases and J by 10 bases, and 23 bases separated the two germline ends. The CDR3 has 15 residues. Using reference TRBV9 and TRBJ2-2 for the parts outside the CDR3, the full variable domain is DSGVTQTPKHLITATGQRVTLRCSPRSGDLSVYWYQQSLDQGLQFLIQYYNGEERAKGNILERFSAQQFPDLHSELNLSSLELGDSALYFCASGDSSRIGEELFFGEGSRLTVL.